These 30 T cell receptor beta chains came from one sample sequenced in a study of technical replicates of blood from a handful of donors. Generated by immunoSEQ multiplex PCR, the TCRdb table keeps only in-frame clones and is missing some. The sample lists over 65,000 clones; roughly 98% were seen once. The specimen was T cells isolated from PBMCs. The receptors stem from a human donor in good health.

The CDR3 loop is CASTPEYGGVYEQYF. CDR3 bases: TGTGCCAGCACGCCAGAATACGGCGGGGTCTACGAGCAGTACTTC. The V and J genes are TRBV28 and TRBJ2-7; maybe TRBD2 (6 bases). Germline assignment: CDR1 MDHEN and CDR2 SYDVKM. The CDR3 extends over 15 amino acids. Trimming removed 7 bases at V and 3 bases at J, with 19 bases between.

This chain's CDR3 is CASNAGSYEQYF. The CDR3 region has the DNA TGTGCCAGCAACGCGGGCTCCTACGAGCAGTACTTC. The chain joins TRBV28 to TRBJ2-7; perhaps TRBD2 as D (5 bases). The CDR3 spans 12 residues. The V and J ends lost 7 bases and 0 bases respectively, with 7 bases between them. Per germline, CDR1 MDHEN and CDR2 SYDVKM.

This rearrangement joins TRBV4-1 to TRBJ1-5; 7 positions match TRBD1. Per germline, CDR1 MGHRA and CDR2 YSYEKL. The V segment lost 1 base and the J segment 1 base; nucleotides outside the gene matches: 10. The CDR3 consists of 18 residues. The CDR3 DNA follows: TGCGCCAGCAGCCAAGGCCCCCTAAGACAGGGCAGCAATCAGCCCCAGCATTTT. Translation gives CASSQGPLRQGSNQPQHF.

V is TRBV29-1 and J is TRBJ2-2, with 7 nucleotides matching TRBD1. J gave up 4 bases and V 4 bases, and 9 bases lay outside the gene matches. The CDR3 has 15 amino acids. The germline V gene has CDR1 SQVTM and CDR2 ANQGSEA. In nucleotides, the CDR3 is TGCAGCGTTGCACAGGGGCCCTCCTTCACCGGGGAGCTGTTTTTT. Translating it yields CSVAQGPSFTGELFF.

The chain couples TRBV11-3 to TRBJ1-1, with TRBD1 matching over 8 bases. This CDR3 comprises 17 residues. Germline V gene lookup returns CDR1 SGHNT and CDR2 YENEEA. The V gene end was trimmed by 0 bases and the J gene end by 1 base; junction bases not matched to a gene: 7. This CDR3 reads CASSLDRWDRRNTEAFF. DNA for the CDR3: TGTGCCAGCAGCTTAGATCGATGGGACAGGCGGAACACTGAAGCTTTCTTT.

J is TRBJ1-1 and V is TRBV10-2; the D is unclear. This CDR3 region has 12 residues. Germline assignment: CDR1 WSHSY and CDR2 SAAADI. V was cut by 6 bases and J by 1 base, with 6 bases left in between. The CDR3 DNA sequence: TGCGCCAGCAGGAGCACGAACACTGAAGCTTTCTTT. Protein: CASRSTNTEAFF.

The chain combines TRBV5-5 with TRBJ1-1; 8 positions agree with TRBD1. Germline V lookup: CDR1 SGHKS, CDR2 YYEKEE (reference sequence). After removal of 1 base from V and 0 bases from J, the junction contained 5 bases not matched to a gene. The CDR3 totals 16 residues. The CDR3: CASSLSGDRLNTEAFF. The CDR3 nucleotides are TGTGCCAGCAGCTTGTCCGGGGACAGGTTGAACACTGAAGCTTTCTTT.

This clone has just one count. The gene calls are TRBV11-3 and TRBJ2-2, with 9 nucleotides matching TRBD1. The CDR3 sequence is 18 residues long. The germline CDR1 and CDR2 sequences are SGHNT and YENEEA. V shed 3 bases and J 2 bases; nucleotides not matched to a gene: 10. CDR3 DNA sequence: TGTGCCAGCAGCTTGGGCCTCGGACAGGGGATCAACACCGGGGAGCTGTTTTTT. Translation: CASSLGLGQGINTGELFF.

The chain links TRBV6-5 to TRBJ2-1, with TRBD1 matching 8 bases. Germline V gene data show CDR1 as MNHEY and CDR2 as SVGAGI. The CDR3 totals 15 residues. Losses at the gene ends were 8 bases for V and 4 bases for J; bases not matched to a gene: 10. This CDR3 reads CASELSGTGYNEQFF. CDR3 nucleotide sequence: TGTGCCAGCGAACTCTCCGGGACAGGTTACAATGAGCAGTTCTTC.

A single count supports this clone. V is TRBV5-1 and J is TRBJ2-5, with D maybe TRBD1 (5 bases). CDR3 size: 15 residues. V was clipped by 0 bases and J by 1 base, with 10 bases between them. Per germline, CDR1 SGHRS and CDR2 YFSETQ. CDR3 bases: TGCGCCAGCAGCTTGGACCCAGGGTCCCAAGAGACCCAGTACTTC. Amino acids: CASSLDPGSQETQYF.

The gene calls are TRBV2 and TRBJ1-1; weak D call: TRBD1 (5 bases). The CDR3 length is 13 residues. Germline V gene sequence: CDR1 SNHLY, CDR2 FYNNEI. The CDR3 spells CEGQRDGNTEAFF. The CDR3, as DNA: TGTGAGGGGCAGCGAGACGGGAACACTGAAGCTTTCTTT. Combining the CDR3 with reference TRBV2 and TRBJ1-1 gives the whole variable domain EPEVTQTPSHQVTQMGQEVILRCVPISNHLYFYWYRQILGQKVEFLVSFYNNEISEKSEIFDDQFSVERPDGSNFTLKIRSTKLEDSAMYFCEGQRDGNTEAFFGQGTRLTVV.

The chain uses TRBV6-1 and TRBJ1-5; possibly TRBD1 for D (5 bases). CDR1 and CDR2 from the germline V gene are MNHNS and SASEGT. This CDR3 is 17 amino acids long. With 1 base removed from V and 1 base from J, the gap between germline ends came to 14 bases. The chain's CDR3 is CASSEESPRVSNQPQHF. The CDR3 nucleotides read TGTGCCAGCAGTGAAGAGTCCCCCAGGGTAAGCAATCAGCCCCAGCATTTT.

The count of this clone is one. V is TRBV11-2 and J is TRBJ2-5, with D perhaps TRBD1 (6 bases). The CDR3 is 15 amino acids. V lost 5 bases, J lost 5 bases, and 18 bases lay in between. Germline loops: CDR1 SGHAT, CDR2 FQNNGV. CDR3 bases: TGTGCCAGCAGCCCCGTTCAGGGGCGGAGGGAGACCCAGTACTTC. Translating it yields CASSPVQGRRETQYF.

V is TRBV11-2 and J is TRBJ2-7; the D is unclear. The ends were cut back, 1 base at V and 3 bases at J, with 7 bases in the middle. The CDR3 contains 13 residues. Per the germline V gene, CDR1 is SGHAT and CDR2 is FQNNGV. CDR3 in DNA: TGTGCCAGCAGCTTAGTCAGTTACTACGAGCAGTACTTC. Translating gives CASSLVSYYEQYF.

The chain carries TRBV7-8 and TRBJ2-7; tentative D call: TRBD1 (9 bases). Germline V gene sequence: CDR1 SGHVS, CDR2 FQNEAQ. The CDR3 has 16 amino acids. Deletions cut 2 bases from V and 4 bases from J, with 18 bases between. CDR3 nucleotides: TGTGCCAGCAGCTTATACTTAGCGGGGACAGGGTACGAGCAGTACTTC. This codes for CASSLYLAGTGYEQYF.

The CDR3 region is CSAAGAVGYTF. The CDR3 coding sequence is TGCAGTGCAGCAGGGGCCGTTGGCTACACCTTC. J is TRBJ1-2 and V is TRBV20-1, with D maybe TRBD1 (6 bases). This CDR3 has 11 amino acids. Germline values: CDR1 DFQATT, CDR2 SNEGSKA (reference sequence). Trimming pared 6 bases from V and 7 bases from J, leaving 12 bases between.

V and J are TRBV5-1 and TRBJ1-1; no reliable D call. V was trimmed by 0 bases and J by 0 bases, leaving 9 bases between them. The V gene's germline CDR1 is SGHRS and CDR2 YFSETQ. The CDR3 totals 15 residues. CDR3 nucleotide sequence: TGCGCCAGCAGCTTGGATGCGGTTTTGAACACTGAAGCTTTCTTT. Its translation is CASSLDAVLNTEAFF.

The chain has TRBV19 and TRBJ1-5, with 7 bases identical to TRBD1. The germline V gene has CDR1 LNHDA and CDR2 SQIVND (reference sequence). V lost 9 bases and J lost 4; bases outside the gene matches: 12. This CDR3 spans 15 amino acids. CDR3 coding DNA: TGTGCCAGCACGGGACAGCGTTTTTTGAATCAGCCCCAGCATTTT. Residues: CASTGQRFLNQPQHF.

The chain carries TRBV6-4 and TRBJ2-1; D perhaps matches TRBD2 (6 bases). V was pared by 0 bases and J by 6 bases, with 12 bases between. The germline V gene has CDR1 MRHNA and CDR2 SNTAGT. CDR3 length: 15 amino acids. The CDR3 region is CASSDSSGTGNEQFF. In DNA, the CDR3 is TGTGCCAGCAGTGACTCTAGCGGTACCGGCAATGAGCAGTTCTTC.

The chain joins TRBV5-4 to TRBJ1-1; 8 nucleotides match TRBD1. V lost 2 bases, J lost 2 bases, and 2 bases stayed unmatched. Germline CDR1 and CDR2: SGHNT and YYREEE (reference sequence). The CDR3 consists of 14 residues. CDR3 bases: TGTGCCAGCAGCTTCGGACAGGGAAACACTGAAGCTTTCTTT. Its protein product is CASSFGQGNTEAFF.

V usage is TRBV9 and J usage is TRBJ2-7; 9 nucleotides match TRBD2. V was clipped by 3 bases and J by 8 bases; unmatched bases: 9. The CDR3 covers 14 residues. Per the germline V gene, CDR1 is SGDLS and CDR2 is YYNGEE. The DNA for the CDR3 is TGTGCCAGCAGCGAGGGGGAGCGGGGGGTAAAGCAGTACTTC. Amino acid sequence: CASSEGERGVKQYF.

The gene calls are TRBV5-1 and TRBJ1-3; no clear D. CDR3 length: 15 amino acids. V lost 1 base and J 0 bases, leaving 8 bases between the germline ends. The germline CDR1 and CDR2 sequences are SGHRS and YFSETQ. The CDR3 bases are TGCGCCAGCAGCTTGCTGTCCCGCTCTGGAAACACCATATATTTT. Translation gives CASSLLSRSGNTIYF.

CDR3 residues: CASSLGGTDRQVSNEKLFF. CDR3 sequence (DNA): TGTGCCAGCAGCTTAGGAGGGACGGACAGGCAAGTCAGTAATGAAAAACTGTTTTTT. The gene calls are TRBV7-9 and TRBJ1-4; 7 nucleotides match TRBD1. Germline-derived CDR1 and CDR2 are SEHNR and FQNEAQ (reference sequence). The CDR3 loop spans 19 amino acids. The V gene end was trimmed by 1 base and the J gene end by 4 bases; junction bases not matched to a gene: 15.

The rearrangement joins TRBV9 to TRBJ2-1; D uncertain. V was shortened by 3 bases and J by 8 bases, with 9 bases between the two germline ends. This CDR3 spans 12 amino acids. CDR1 SGDLS and CDR2 YYNGEE come from the germline V gene. CDR3 sequence reads: CASSGVVDEQFF. CDR3 bases: TGTGCCAGCAGCGGCGTGGTGGATGAGCAGTTCTTC.

V usage is TRBV5-4 and J usage is TRBJ2-1, with D possibly matching TRBD2 (6 bases). Germline CDR1 reads SGHNT; CDR2 reads YYREEE (reference sequence). V dropped 5 bases and J dropped 3 bases, with 12 bases sitting between them. CDR3 length equals 14 residues. This CDR3 is CASRRDAVYNEQFF. CDR3 in DNA: TGTGCCAGCAGGCGGGACGCCGTCTACAATGAGCAGTTCTTC. The full variable domain, rest sourced from reference TRBV5-4 and TRBJ2-1, is ETGVTQSPTHLIKTRGQQVTLRCSSQSGHNTVSWYQQALGQGPQFIFQYYREEENGRGNFPPRFSGLQFPNYSSELNVNALELDDSALYLCASRRDAVYNEQFFGPGTRLTVL.

The chain has TRBV15 and TRBJ2-7; 14 bases agree with TRBD2. The germline CDR1 and CDR2 sequences are LNHNV and YYDKDF (reference sequence). The CDR3 length is 17 residues. V was pared by 4 bases and J by 0 bases, with 5 bases of the junction left unmatched. Written as DNA, the CDR3 is TGTGCCACCAGCACGGGACTAGCGGGAGCCCTCTCCTACGAGCAGTACTTC. Protein sequence: CATSTGLAGALSYEQYF.

This clone was counted once. The chain recombines TRBV28 with TRBJ1-5, with D tentatively TRBD1 (5 bases). The CDR3 totals 13 residues. Germline V lookup: CDR1 MDHEN, CDR2 SYDVKM. Trimming removed 5 bases at V and 3 bases at J, with 8 bases between. The CDR3 bases are TGTGCCAGCAGTCGGGGGTTCAATCAGCCCCAGCATTTT. It yields the protein CASSRGFNQPQHF.

The J gene is TRBJ2-2, the V gene TRBV7-9; 14 positions match TRBD2. Trimming cost V 5 bases and J 5 bases; bases outside gene matches: 7. Germline V lookup: CDR1 SEHNR, CDR2 FQNEAQ (reference sequence). CDR3 length: 17 amino acids. The CDR3 is CASSGTSGSWETGELFF. The CDR3 DNA sequence: TGTGCCAGCAGCGGGACTAGCGGGAGTTGGGAAACCGGGGAGCTGTTTTTT.

The genes are TRBV6-1 and TRBJ2-7; TRBD2 matches 9 bases. Trimming took 6 bases from V and 3 from J; bases not matched to a gene: 3. Germline lookup yields CDR1 MNHNS and CDR2 SASEGT. The CDR3 spans 13 residues. The CDR3 DNA follows: TGTGCCAGCAGCTCAGCGGGAGGCTACGAGCAGTACTTC. This codes for CASSSAGGYEQYF.

The chain has TRBV11-3 and TRBJ1-1; D is ambiguous. The germline V and J ends were trimmed by 4 bases and 1 base, with 10 bases remaining between them. CDR1 SGHNT and CDR2 YENEEA come from the germline V gene. The CDR3 spans 14 residues. CDR3 DNA sequence: TGTGCCAGCAGCTGGCGGCGGGCGAACACTGAAGCTTTCTTT. This translates into CASSWRRANTEAFF.